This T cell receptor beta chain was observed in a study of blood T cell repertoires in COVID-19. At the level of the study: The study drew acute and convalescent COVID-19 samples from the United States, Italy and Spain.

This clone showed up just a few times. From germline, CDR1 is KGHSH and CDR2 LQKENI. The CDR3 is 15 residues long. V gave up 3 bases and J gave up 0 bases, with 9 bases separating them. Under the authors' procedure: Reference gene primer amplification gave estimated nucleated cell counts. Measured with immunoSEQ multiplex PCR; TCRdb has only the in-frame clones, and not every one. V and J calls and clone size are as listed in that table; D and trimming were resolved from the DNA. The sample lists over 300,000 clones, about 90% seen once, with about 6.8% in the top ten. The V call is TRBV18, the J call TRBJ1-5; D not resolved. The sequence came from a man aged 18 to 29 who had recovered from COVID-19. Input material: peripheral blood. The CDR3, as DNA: TGTGCCAGCTCACCGGAAACAGCTAGCAATCAGCCCCAGCATTTT. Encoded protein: CASSPETASNQPQHF. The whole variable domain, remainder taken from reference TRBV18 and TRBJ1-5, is NAGVMQNPRHLVRRRGQEARLRCSPMKGHSHVYWYRQLPEEGLKFMVYLQKENIIDESGMPKERFSAEFPKEGPSILRIQQVVRGDSAAYFCASSPETASNQPQHFGDGTRLSIL.